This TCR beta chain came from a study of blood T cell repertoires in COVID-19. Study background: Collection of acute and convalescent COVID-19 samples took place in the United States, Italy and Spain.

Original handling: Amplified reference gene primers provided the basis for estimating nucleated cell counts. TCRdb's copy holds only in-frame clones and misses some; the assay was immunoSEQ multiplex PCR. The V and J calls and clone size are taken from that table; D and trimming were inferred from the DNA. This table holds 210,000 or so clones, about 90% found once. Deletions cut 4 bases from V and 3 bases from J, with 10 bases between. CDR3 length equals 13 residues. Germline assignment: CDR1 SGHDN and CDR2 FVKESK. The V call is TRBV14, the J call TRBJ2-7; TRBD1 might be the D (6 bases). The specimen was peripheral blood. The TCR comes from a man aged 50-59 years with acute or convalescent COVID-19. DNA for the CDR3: TGTGCCAGCAGCCCCGGGACAAACTACGAGCAGTACTTC. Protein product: CASSPGTNYEQYF. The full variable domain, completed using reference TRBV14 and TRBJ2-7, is EAGVTQFPSHSVIEKGQTVTLRCDPISGHDNLYWYRRVMGKEIKFLLHFVKESKQDESGMPNNRFLAERTGGTYSTLKVQPAELEDSGVYFCASSPGTNYEQYFGPGTRLTVT.